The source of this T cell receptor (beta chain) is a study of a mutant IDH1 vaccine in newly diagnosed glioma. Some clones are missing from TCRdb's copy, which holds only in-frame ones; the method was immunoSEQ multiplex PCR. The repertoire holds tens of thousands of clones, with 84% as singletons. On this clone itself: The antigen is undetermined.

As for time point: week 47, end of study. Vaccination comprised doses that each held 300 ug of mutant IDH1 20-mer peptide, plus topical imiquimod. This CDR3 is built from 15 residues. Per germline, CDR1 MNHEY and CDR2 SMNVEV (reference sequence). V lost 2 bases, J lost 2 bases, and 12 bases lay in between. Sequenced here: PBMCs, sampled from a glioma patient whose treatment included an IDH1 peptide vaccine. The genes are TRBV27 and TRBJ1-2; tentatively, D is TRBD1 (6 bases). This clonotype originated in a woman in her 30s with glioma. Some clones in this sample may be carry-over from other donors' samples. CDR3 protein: CASSLNRQVNYGYTF. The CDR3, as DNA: TGTGCCAGCAGTTTAAACAGACAGGTCAACTATGGCTACACCTTC.